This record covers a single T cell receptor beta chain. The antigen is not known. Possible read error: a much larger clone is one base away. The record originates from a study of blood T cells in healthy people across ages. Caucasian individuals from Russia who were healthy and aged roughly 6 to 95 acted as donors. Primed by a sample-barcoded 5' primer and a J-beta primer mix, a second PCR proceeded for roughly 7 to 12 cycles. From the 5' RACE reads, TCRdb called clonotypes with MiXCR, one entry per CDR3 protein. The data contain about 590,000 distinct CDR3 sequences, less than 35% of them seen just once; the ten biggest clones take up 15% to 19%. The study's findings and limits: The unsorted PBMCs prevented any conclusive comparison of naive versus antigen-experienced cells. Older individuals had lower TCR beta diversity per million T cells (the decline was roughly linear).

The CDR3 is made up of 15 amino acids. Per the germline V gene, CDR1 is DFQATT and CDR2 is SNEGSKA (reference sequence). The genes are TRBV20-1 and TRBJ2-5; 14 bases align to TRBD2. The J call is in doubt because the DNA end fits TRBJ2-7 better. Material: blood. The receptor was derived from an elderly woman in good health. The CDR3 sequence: CSARTTSGGGHEQYF. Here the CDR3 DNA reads TGCAGTGCTAGGACGACTAGCGGGGGGGGCCACGAGCAGTACTTC.